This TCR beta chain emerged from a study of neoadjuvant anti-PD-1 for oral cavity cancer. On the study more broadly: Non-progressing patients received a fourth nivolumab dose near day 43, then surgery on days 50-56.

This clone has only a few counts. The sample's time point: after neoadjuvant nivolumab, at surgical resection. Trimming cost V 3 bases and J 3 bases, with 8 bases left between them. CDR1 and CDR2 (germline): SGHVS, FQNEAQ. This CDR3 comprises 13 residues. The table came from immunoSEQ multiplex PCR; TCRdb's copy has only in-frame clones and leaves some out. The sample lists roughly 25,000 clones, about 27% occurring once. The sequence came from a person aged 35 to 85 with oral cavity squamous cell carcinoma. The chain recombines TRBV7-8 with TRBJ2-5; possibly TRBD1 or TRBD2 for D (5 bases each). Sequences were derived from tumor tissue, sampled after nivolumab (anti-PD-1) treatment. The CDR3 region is CASSFGAEETQYF. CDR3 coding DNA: TGTGCCAGCAGCTTCGGGGCAGAAGAGACCCAGTACTTC.